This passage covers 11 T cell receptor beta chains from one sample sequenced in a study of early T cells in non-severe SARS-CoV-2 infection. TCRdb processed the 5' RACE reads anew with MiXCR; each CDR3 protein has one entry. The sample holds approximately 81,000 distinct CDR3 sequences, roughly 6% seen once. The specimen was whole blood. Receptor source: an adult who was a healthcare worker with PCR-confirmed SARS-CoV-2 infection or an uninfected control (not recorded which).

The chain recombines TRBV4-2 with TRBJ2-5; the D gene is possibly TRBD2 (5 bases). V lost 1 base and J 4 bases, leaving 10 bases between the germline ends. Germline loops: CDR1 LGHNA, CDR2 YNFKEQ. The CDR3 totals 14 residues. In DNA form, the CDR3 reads TGTGCCAGCAGCCAAGGGGGAGTTATAGAGACCCAGTACTTC. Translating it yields CASSQGGVIETQYF.

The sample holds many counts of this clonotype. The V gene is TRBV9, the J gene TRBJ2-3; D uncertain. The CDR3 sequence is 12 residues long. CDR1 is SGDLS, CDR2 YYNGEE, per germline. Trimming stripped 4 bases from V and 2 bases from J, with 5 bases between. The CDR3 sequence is CASSPITDTQYF. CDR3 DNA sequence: TGTGCCAGCAGCCCCATCACAGATACGCAGTATTTT.

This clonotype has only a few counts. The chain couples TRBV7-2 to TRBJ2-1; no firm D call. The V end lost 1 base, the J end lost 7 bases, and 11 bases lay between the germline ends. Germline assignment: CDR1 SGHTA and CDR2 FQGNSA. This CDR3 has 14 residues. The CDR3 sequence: CASSLGSGRNEQFF. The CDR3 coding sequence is TGTGCCAGCAGCTTAGGTTCAGGTCGGAATGAGCAGTTCTTC. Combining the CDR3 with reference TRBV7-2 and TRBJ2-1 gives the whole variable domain GAGVSQSPSNKVTEKGKDVELRCDPISGHTALYWYRQSLGQGLEFLIYFQGNSAPDKSGLPSDRFSAERTGGSVSTLTIQRTQQEDSAVYLCASSLGSGRNEQFFGPGTRLTVL.

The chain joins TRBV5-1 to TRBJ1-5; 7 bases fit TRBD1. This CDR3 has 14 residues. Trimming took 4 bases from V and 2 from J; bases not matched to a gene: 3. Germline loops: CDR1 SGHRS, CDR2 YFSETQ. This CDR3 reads CASSPTGGNQPQHF. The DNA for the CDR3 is TGCGCCAGCAGCCCTACAGGGGGCAATCAGCCCCAGCATTTT.

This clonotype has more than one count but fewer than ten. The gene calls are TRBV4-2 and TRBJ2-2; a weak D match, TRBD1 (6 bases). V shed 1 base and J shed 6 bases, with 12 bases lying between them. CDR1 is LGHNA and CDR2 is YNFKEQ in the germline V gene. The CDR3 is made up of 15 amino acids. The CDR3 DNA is TGTGCCAGCAGCCAAGTCAGGGGTACTTCCGGGGAGCTGTTTTTT. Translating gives CASSQVRGTSGELFF.

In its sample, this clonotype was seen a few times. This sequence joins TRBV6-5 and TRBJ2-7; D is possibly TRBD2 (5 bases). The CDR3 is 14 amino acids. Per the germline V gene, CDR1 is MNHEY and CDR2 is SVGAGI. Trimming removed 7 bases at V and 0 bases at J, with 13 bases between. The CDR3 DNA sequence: TGTGCCAGCAAGAGGGTGTACAGCTCCTACGAGCAGTACTTC. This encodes CASKRVYSSYEQYF.

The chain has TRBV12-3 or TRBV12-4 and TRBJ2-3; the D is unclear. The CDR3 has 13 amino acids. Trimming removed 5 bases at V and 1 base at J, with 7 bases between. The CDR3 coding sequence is TGTGCCAGCAGTGGGGTGCGCACAGATACGCAGTATTTT. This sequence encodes CASSGVRTDTQYF.

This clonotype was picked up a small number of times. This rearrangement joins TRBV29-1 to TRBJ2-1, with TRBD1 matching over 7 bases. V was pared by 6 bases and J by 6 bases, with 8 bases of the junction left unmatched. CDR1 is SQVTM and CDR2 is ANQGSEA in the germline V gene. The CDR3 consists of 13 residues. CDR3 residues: CSVPQGVGNEQFF. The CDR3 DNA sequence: TGCAGCGTGCCCCAGGGGGTAGGCAATGAGCAGTTCTTC.

The CDR3 here is CSAGRDSSQPQHF. Written as DNA, the CDR3 is TGCAGTGCTGGCCGGGACAGTAGTCAGCCCCAGCATTTT. This rearrangement joins TRBV20-1 to TRBJ1-5; 7 bases map to TRBD1. V gave up 5 bases and J gave up 6 bases; unmatched junction bases: 7. Germline lookup yields CDR1 DFQATT and CDR2 SNEGSKA (reference sequence). The CDR3 extends over 13 amino acids.

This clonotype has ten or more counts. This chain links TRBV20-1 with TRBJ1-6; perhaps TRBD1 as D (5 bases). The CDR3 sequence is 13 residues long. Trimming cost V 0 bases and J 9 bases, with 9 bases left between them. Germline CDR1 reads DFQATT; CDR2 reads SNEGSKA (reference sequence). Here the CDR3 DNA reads TGCAGTGCTAGAGATACGGGGGTTTCACCCCTCCACTTT. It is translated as CSARDTGVSPLHF.

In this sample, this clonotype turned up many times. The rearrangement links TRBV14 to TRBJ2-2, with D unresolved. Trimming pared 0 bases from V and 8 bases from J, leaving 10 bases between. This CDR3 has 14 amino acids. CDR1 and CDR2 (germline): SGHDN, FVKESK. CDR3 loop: CASSQDSLNGELFF. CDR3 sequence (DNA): TGTGCCAGCAGCCAAGATAGTCTAAATGGGGAGCTGTTTTTT.